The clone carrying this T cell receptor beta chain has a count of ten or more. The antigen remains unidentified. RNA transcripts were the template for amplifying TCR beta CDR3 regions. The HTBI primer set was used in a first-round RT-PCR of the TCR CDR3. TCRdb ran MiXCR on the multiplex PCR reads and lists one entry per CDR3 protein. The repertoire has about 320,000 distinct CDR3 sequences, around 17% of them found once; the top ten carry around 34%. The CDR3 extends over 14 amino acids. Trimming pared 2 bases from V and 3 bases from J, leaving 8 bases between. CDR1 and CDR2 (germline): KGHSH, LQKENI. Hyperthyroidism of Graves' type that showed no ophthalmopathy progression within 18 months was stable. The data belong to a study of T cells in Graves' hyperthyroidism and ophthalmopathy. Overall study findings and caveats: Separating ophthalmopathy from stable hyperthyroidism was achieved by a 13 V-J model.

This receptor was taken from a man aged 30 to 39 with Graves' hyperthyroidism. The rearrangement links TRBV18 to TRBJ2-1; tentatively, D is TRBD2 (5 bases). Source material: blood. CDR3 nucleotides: TGTGCCAGCTCACCAGGACTCCTCTACAATGAGCAGTTCTTC. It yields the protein CASSPGLLYNEQFF.